This TCR beta chain is drawn from a study of CD8 T cells in ankylosing spondylitis. Findings of the study overall: Several highly homologous variants formed a TCR beta motif that appeared characteristic of ankylosing spondylitis blood. Within matched ankylosing spondylitis synovial fluid, disease-linked clones were reportedly significantly enriched. There were earlier reports of some motif variants in reactive arthritis synovial fluid and blood.

TCRdb reanalysed the 5' RACE reads using MiXCR and keeps one entry per CDR3 protein. The table includes some 220,000 distinct CDR3 sequences, approximately 7.4% detected once. Between the trimmed V and J ends, which lost 3 bases and 0 bases, there was a span of 9 bases. The CDR3 sequence is 15 residues long. Germline V lookup: CDR1 SEHNR, CDR2 FQNEAQ (reference sequence). As to this clonotype: Antigen: not known.

This receptor was identified in a male donor with ankylosing spondylitis. Sequencing was carried out using blood, either unsorted or a sorted T cell fraction (not recorded which). J is TRBJ2-1 and V is TRBV7-9; D is undetermined. The CDR3 sequence is CASSFKGTSYNEQFF. The CDR3 DNA is TGTGCCAGCAGCTTCAAGGGAACCTCCTACAATGAGCAGTTCTTC.